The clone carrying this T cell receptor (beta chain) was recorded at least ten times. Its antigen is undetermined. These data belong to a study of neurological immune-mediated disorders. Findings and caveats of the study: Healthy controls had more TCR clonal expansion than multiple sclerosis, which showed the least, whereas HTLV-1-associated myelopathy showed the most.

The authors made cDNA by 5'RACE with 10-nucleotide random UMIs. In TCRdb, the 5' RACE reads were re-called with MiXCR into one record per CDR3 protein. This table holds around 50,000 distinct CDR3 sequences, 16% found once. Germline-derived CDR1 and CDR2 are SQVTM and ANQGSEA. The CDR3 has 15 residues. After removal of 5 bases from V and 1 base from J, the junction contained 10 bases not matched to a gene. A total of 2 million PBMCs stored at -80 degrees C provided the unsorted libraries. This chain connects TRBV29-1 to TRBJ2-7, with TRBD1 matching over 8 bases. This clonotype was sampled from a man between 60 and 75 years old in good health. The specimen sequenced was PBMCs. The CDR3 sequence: CSVWFGTGVSYEQYF. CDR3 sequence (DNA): TGCAGCGTTTGGTTTGGGACAGGAGTGTCCTACGAGCAGTACTTC.